Each of the 10 T cell receptor beta chains below was sequenced from the same sample in a study of T cells after yellow fever vaccination. TCRdb passed the 5' RACE reads through MiXCR, listing each CDR3 protein once. Of about 4,500 distinct CDR3 sequences listed, around 7.8% are singletons. Sequences were derived from PBMCs, either bulk or a sorted T-cell subset (CD4+, CD8+, memory, or dextramer-sorted; not recorded which), sampled about 41 days after the first yellow fever vaccination. These receptors all come from a man younger than 30 who received the YFV17D yellow fever vaccine.

The chain links TRBV28 to TRBJ1-6; D is unresolved. Between the trimmed V and J ends, which lost 3 bases and 10 bases, there was a span of 10 bases. This CDR3 has 13 residues. Looked up from germline, CDR1 is MDHEN and CDR2 is SYDVKM. CDR3 in DNA: TGTGCCAGCAGTTTCAGGTTGGGATCACCCCTCCACTTT. It encodes CASSFRLGSPLHF.

This clonotype was counted ten times or more. The genes are TRBV28 and TRBJ1-2; possibly TRBD1 for D (6 bases). Trimming left V 2 bases short and J 8 bases short, with 21 bases between. The germline gives CDR1 MDHEN, CDR2 SYDVKM. The CDR3 covers 16 residues. The CDR3 region has the DNA TGTGCCAGCAGTTTAACGGTGGGCTCGGGGGCTCGCGGCTACACCTTC. This gives the protein CASSLTVGSGARGYTF.

This clonotype was picked up many times. The chain combines TRBV11-3 with TRBJ2-2, with D unresolved. The length of the CDR3 is 15 residues. V was trimmed by 2 bases and J by 0 bases, leaving 7 bases between them. Germline CDR1 and CDR2: SGHNT and YENEEA. The CDR3 DNA is TGTGCCAGCAGCTTACGGCCATCGAACACCGGGGAGCTGTTTTTT. Translated, it gives CASSLRPSNTGELFF.

This clonotype came up many times. The gene calls are TRBV20-1 and TRBJ2-5; D gene uncertain. V was trimmed by 3 bases and J by 7 bases, leaving 12 bases between them. Germline V gene sequence: CDR1 DFQATT, CDR2 SNEGSKA (reference sequence). The CDR3 runs 12 residues. As DNA, the CDR3 is TGCAGTGCTAGGGTTCGCTGGCGGACCCAGTACTTC. Translation gives CSARVRWRTQYF.

The CDR3 region is CASSLRTSADTQYF. CDR3 nucleotides: TGTGCCAGCAGCCTACGGACTAGCGCAGATACGCAGTATTTT. The chain is built from TRBV11-2 and TRBJ2-3; TRBD2 agrees at 9 bases. Looked up from germline, CDR1 is SGHAT and CDR2 is FQNNGV. V dropped 5 bases and J dropped 4; count of bases not matched to a gene: 4. This CDR3 region has 14 residues.

This clonotype was recorded many times. This chain connects TRBV6-1 to TRBJ2-1, with 9 positions matching TRBD1. V gave up 6 bases and J gave up 6 bases; unmatched junction bases: 9. Germline V lookup: CDR1 MNHNS, CDR2 SASEGT. This CDR3 region has 15 residues. The CDR3 DNA sequence: TGTGCCAGCAGACGCCGGGACAGGGCGCCCAATGAGCAGTTCTTC. It codes for CASRRRDRAPNEQFF.

V and J are TRBV18 and TRBJ2-7; D may be TRBD1 (6 bases). Germline V lookup: CDR1 KGHSH, CDR2 LQKENI. CDR3 length: 14 residues. Trimming stripped 5 bases from V and 8 bases from J, with 19 bases between. The CDR3 DNA sequence: TGTGCCAGCTCAAGATCCCTGAGCAGGGGCCAGCAGTACGTC. It specifies CASSRSLSRGQQYV.

This clonotype was seen ten or more times. This chain connects TRBV9 to TRBJ1-4; TRBD1 might be the D (6 bases). Trimming removed 2 bases from V and 5 bases from J, with 13 bases in between. Germline V gene lookup returns CDR1 SGDLS and CDR2 YYNGEE. The CDR3 covers 15 residues. CDR3 coding DNA: TGTGCCAGCAGCGTGGGGGGCCAAGAGAATGAAAAACTGTTTTTT. This sequence encodes CASSVGGQENEKLFF.

This clonotype was counted at least ten times. This sequence joins TRBV19 and TRBJ1-1; maybe TRBD1 (5 bases). The CDR3 loop spans 14 amino acids. The germline V gene has CDR1 LNHDA and CDR2 SQIVND (reference sequence). Trimming shortened V by 1 base and J by 6 bases, and 12 bases separated the two germline ends. Written as DNA, the CDR3 is TGTGCCAGTAGTATAGGGGGCGGCTTTTCTGAAGCTTTCTTT. Translated, it gives CASSIGGGFSEAFF.

This clonotype was recorded many times. This chain connects TRBV6-5 to TRBJ2-5; the match to TRBD2 covers 9 bases. There are 18 residues in the CDR3. The V gene's germline CDR1 is MNHEY and CDR2 SVGAGI. V lost 1 base to trimming and J lost 2 bases; unmatched junction nucleotides: 11. CDR3 amino acids: CASSYFRPAGGPQETQYF. The CDR3 region has the DNA TGTGCCAGCAGTTACTTCCGGCCAGCGGGGGGCCCTCAAGAGACCCAGTACTTC.